This TCR beta chain was sequenced for a study of T cells expressing NK-cell markers. The overall study: The eight sequenced donors comprised seven who were HCMV-seropositive and one who was seronegative.

The CDR3 length is 14 residues. Germline V gene sequence: CDR1 ENHRY, CDR2 SYGVKD. One entry per CDR3 protein, without DNA, is what TCRdb gives after re-calling the 5' RACE reads. In all, the sample yields about half a million distinct CDR3 sequences. The chain is built from TRBV10-3 and TRBJ2-5. The sequencing sample was made of blood T cells: a sorted CD56 or NKG2C T cell subset, CD4+ or CD8+ T cells, or bulk PBMC T cells (not recorded which). The receptor comes from a woman aged 50 to 65 in good health. The CDR3 here is CAISDKPLGETQYF.